This T cell receptor (beta chain) was sequenced during a study of T cell responses to AZD1222 COVID-19 vaccine. Profiled with immunoSEQ multiplex PCR; TCRdb holds only in-frame clones, not every one. Of roughly 150,000 clones listed, roughly 89% were seen once; the top ten hold about 4.6%. Study-level results: Baseline serostatus was positive in only a handful of AZD1222 recipients. Repertoire sampling occurred only after the peak T cell response. The CD4 TCRs associated with vaccination extended across spike and predominated at 160-218 and 743-854. Regions left unmutated in variants are reportedly the target of nearly half of spike-specific TCRs.

This CDR3 spans 15 amino acids. Germline CDR1 reads MNHEY; CDR2 reads SVGAGI. The V end lost 6 bases, the J end lost 3 bases, and 17 bases lay between the germline ends. Of note for this clone: Its specificity is unknown.

The chain has TRBV6-5 and TRBJ1-1; maybe TRBD1 (6 bases). The origin of this receptor is an adult in good health. Material: peripheral blood, obtained on day 0 of AZD1222 vaccination. In DNA form, the CDR3 reads TGTGCCAGCAGGCTCACAGGGAGGGGGGACACTGAAGCTTTCTTT. This gives the protein CASRLTGRGDTEAFF.